Listed below are T cell receptor beta chains from one sample, sequenced in a study of CXCR3-negative and CXCR3-positive naive CD8 T cells. With the 5' RACE reads reprocessed, TCRdb shows one record per CDR3 protein and no DNA. In all, the sample yields some 66,000 distinct CDR3 sequences. The specimen was naive CXCR3- CD8+ T cells from blood. The source of these receptors is a human donor in good health. Some clones in this sample may be carry-over from other donors' samples. The CDR3 runs from the conserved cysteine through the conserved F or W. The order of the fields is V gene, J gene, CDR3 protein.

TRBV21-1,TRBJ2-1,CASSPWGWTPSYNEQFF
TRBV29-1,TRBJ2-7,CSVAVAGSYEQYF
TRBV7-3,TRBJ2-1,CASSQTGQGGREQFF
TRBV9,TRBJ1-2,CASSEGTGTGGYGYTF
TRBV4-3,TRBJ2-1,CASSQDRKGVYNEQFF
TRBV20-1,TRBJ2-7,CSATGGGSYEQYF
TRBV2,TRBJ2-1,CASSESGDSPYNEQFF
TRBV5-4,TRBJ2-1,CASSPGTSSSNEQFF
TRBV7-8,TRBJ2-1,CASIELGTLSSYNEQFF
TRBV19,TRBJ2-1,CASRRLPYNEQFF
TRBV20-1,TRBJ2-5,CSARDPLAEGETQYF
TRBV6-4,TRBJ2-1,CASSDSAESYNEQFF
TRBV14,TRBJ1-1,CASSQARTTNTEAFF
TRBV7-6,TRBJ1-6,CASSLGGRSPLHF
TRBV29-1,TRBJ2-2,CSVAGLDTGELFF
TRBV4-3,TRBJ1-6,CASALGRVGSPLHF
TRBV28,TRBJ2-3,CASSLTRTDTQYF
TRBV7-9,TRBJ2-5,CASSRDSLETQYF
TRBV7-9,TRBJ2-7,CASSPTRAYEQYF
TRBV29-1,TRBJ2-2,CSVEDPNVGPRGLTNTGELFF
TRBV28,TRBJ2-6,CASSSRAPNGPGANVLTF
TRBV29-1,TRBJ2-1,CSVDWSYNEQFF
TRBV4-2,TRBJ2-2,CASSQSEEVGELFF
TRBV4-2,TRBJ1-2,CASSQESTGGDGYTF
TRBV6-6,TRBJ2-1,CASSYSPGGRRDEQFF
TRBV13,TRBJ2-1,CASSLRTSGRYNEQFF
TRBV30,TRBJ2-2,CAWSVDYFTGELFF
TRBV29-1,TRBJ2-7,CSVEGFVGGPSLYEQYF
TRBV5-1,TRBJ2-7,CASSLEAEKIYEQYF
TRBV13,TRBJ1-2,CASSERLQNGYTF
TRBV4-3,TRBJ2-7,CASSQDPPSGASYEQYF
TRBV7-2,TRBJ1-5,CASEPPGTGGDLSNQPQHF
TRBV6-2/TRBV6-3,TRBJ1-4,CASSYFGGANEKLFF
TRBV20-1,TRBJ2-7,CSARGGGIAEEQYF
TRBV28,TRBJ1-5,CASGGTGGLVSNQPQHF
TRBV30,TRBJ1-2,CAWSVREGDIARNFYGYTF
TRBV7-6,TRBJ2-3,CASSPRESKQYF
TRBV29-1,TRBJ2-1,CSVGGFSYNEQFF
TRBV9,TRBJ2-1,CASSARLAGGHNEQFF
TRBV29-1,TRBJ2-5,CSVERLGTSEDQETQYF
TRBV20-1,TRBJ2-1,CSARGLAGDYNEQFF
TRBV5-1,TRBJ1-2,CASSQGQGISNYGYTF
TRBV27,TRBJ2-7,CASSLRGYSSYEQYF
TRBV27,TRBJ2-1,CASSHTPRTDNEQFF
TRBV9,TRBJ2-1,CASSVGGSTYNEQFF
TRBV7-9,TRBJ1-1,CASSKFGTGNTEAFF
TRBV29-1,TRBJ1-2,CSVDSPGAVYGYTF
TRBV28,TRBJ2-2,CASSSIIANTGELFF
TRBV25-1,TRBJ1-5,CASSGLTGGPNQPQHF
TRBV7-9,TRBJ1-1,CASSLVGQGAMGVSAFF
TRBV29-1,TRBJ2-1,CSVEAGHIFHRIF
TRBV4-3,TRBJ2-7,CASSLGVVGSYEQYF
TRBV24-1,TRBJ2-2,CATSDLLGTGELFF
TRBV13,TRBJ2-5,CASSSMPRTQETQYF
TRBV7-3,TRBJ1-1,CASSLTPLQLNTEAFF
TRBV28,TRBJ1-6,CASSPSTGVSYNSPLHF
TRBV29-1,TRBJ2-1,CSVEGGGERSYNEQFF
TRBV6-2/TRBV6-3,TRBJ1-1,CASSYSGGNTEAFF
TRBV5-1,TRBJ2-3,CASSLEAGDSTDTQYF
TRBV14,TRBJ2-1,CASSQAAFGSYNEQFF